Listed below are T cell receptor beta chains from one sample, sequenced in a study of cytomegalovirus exposure and HLA in healthy donors. The repertoire was sequenced with immunoSEQ multiplex PCR; TCRdb's copy has only in-frame clones and lacks some. This table holds approximately 120,000 clones, more than 75% found once. The sequenced material came from PBMCs. All receptors come from a woman aged 55-75 years in good health and CMV-seropositive. The CDR3 runs from the conserved cysteine through the conserved F or W. A D gene is named only where the DNA matches it firmly. The size of a clone is reported for some rows only, either as once, few or many, or as a class for expanded clones.

J gene | D gene | V gene | clone size | CDR3 protein | CDR3 DNA
TRBJ2-5 | TRBD1 | TRBV5-4 | few | CASSTGQGAGETQYF | TGTGCCAGCAGCACCGGACAGGGGGCGGGAGAGACCCAGTACTTC
TRBJ2-1 | . | TRBV7-6 | . | CASSLVPTEQFF | TGTGCCAGCAGCTTAGTCCCTACGGAGCAGTTCTTC
TRBJ2-7 | . | TRBV28 | . | CASSQQSRDNYEQYF | TGTGCCAGCAGCCAACAGTCCCGGGACAACTACGAGCAGTACTTC
TRBJ1-5 | . | TRBV2 | once | CASSESDRTYQPQHF | TGTGCCAGCAGTGAATCAGACAGGACTTATCAGCCCCAGCATTTT
TRBJ1-3 | . | TRBV4-1 | few | CASSLSGQSGNTIYF | TGCGCCAGCAGCCTTTCAGGGCAATCTGGAAACACCATATATTTT
TRBJ2-1 | TRBD2 | TRBV7-2 | . | CASSLDGGSRSNEQFF | TGTGCCAGCAGCTTAGATGGCGGGAGCCGCAGCAATGAGCAGTTCTTC
TRBJ2-5 | TRBD2 | TRBV30 | . | CAWMIGLAGGETQYF | TGTGCCTGGATGATAGGACTAGCGGGTGGGGAGACCCAGTACTTC
TRBJ1-2 | . | TRBV30 | . | CAWAVLSNGYTF | TGTGCCTGGGCCGTACTCTCCAACGGCTACACCTTC
TRBJ1-1 | . | TRBV5-4 | . | CASSLEQGGTEAFF | TGTGCCAGCAGCTTGGAACAGGGAGGGACTGAAGCTTTCTTT
TRBJ1-2 | . | TRBV5-4 | . | CASSLGAKEYGYTF | TGTGCCAGCAGCTTGGGGGCTAAAGAATATGGCTACACCTTC
TRBJ1-6 | . | TRBV12-5 | . | CASGLGQMYNSPLHF | TGTGCTAGTGGTTTGGGACAGATGTATAATTCACCCCTCCACTTT
TRBJ1-3 | TRBD1 | TRBV2 | few | CASSRTGLLHSGNTIYF | TGTGCCAGCAGTCGGACAGGCCTACTGCACTCTGGAAACACCATATATTTT
TRBJ1-2 | . | TRBV7-6 | few | CASSSTGGSGGYTF | TGTGCCAGCAGCTCCACCGGGGGGTCGGGTGGCTACACCTTC
TRBJ2-2 | TRBD1 | TRBV14 | . | CASSSRQGLNTGELFF | TGTGCCAGCAGCTCCAGACAGGGGCTGAACACCGGGGAGCTGTTTTTT
TRBJ2-1 | TRBD2 | TRBV7-3 | . | CASSLELAGGRFF | TGTGCCAGCAGCTTAGAACTAGCGGGGGGCAGATTCTTC
TRBJ1-1 | TRBD1 | TRBV19 | . | CASSTGTGGVKNTEAFF | TGTGCCAGTAGTACTGGGACAGGGGGCGTGAAAAACACTGAAGCTTTCTTT